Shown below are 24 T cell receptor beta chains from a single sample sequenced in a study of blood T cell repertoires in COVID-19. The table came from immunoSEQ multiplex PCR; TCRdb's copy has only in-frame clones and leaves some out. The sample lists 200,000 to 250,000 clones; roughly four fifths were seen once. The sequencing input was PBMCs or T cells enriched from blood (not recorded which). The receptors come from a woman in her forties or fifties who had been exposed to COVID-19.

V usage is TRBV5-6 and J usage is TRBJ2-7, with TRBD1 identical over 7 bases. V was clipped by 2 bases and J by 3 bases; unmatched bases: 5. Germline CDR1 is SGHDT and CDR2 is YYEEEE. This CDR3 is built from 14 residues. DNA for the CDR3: TGTGCCAGCAGCTTCAAGGGACAGTTCTACGAGCAGTACTTC. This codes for CASSFKGQFYEQYF.

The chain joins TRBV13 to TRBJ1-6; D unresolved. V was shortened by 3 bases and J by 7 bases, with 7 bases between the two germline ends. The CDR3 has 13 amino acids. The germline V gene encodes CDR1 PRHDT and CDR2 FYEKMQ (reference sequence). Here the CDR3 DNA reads TGTGCCAGCAGCTTTCGAGGGAATTCACCCCTCCACTTT. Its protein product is CASSFRGNSPLHF. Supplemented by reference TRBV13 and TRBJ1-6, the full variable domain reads AAGVIQSPRHLIKEKRETATLKCYPIPRHDTVYWYQQGPGQDPQFLISFYEKMQSDKGSIPDRFSAQQFSDYHSELNMSSLELGDSALYFCASSFRGNSPLHFGNGTRLTVT.

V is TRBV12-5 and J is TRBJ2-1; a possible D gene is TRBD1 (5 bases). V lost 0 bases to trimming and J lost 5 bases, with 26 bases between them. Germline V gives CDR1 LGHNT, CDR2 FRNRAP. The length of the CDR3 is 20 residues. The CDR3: CASGLVPWQGQRFAHNEQFF. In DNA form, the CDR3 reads TGTGCTAGTGGTTTGGTCCCCTGGCAGGGCCAGAGGTTTGCTCACAATGAGCAGTTCTTC.

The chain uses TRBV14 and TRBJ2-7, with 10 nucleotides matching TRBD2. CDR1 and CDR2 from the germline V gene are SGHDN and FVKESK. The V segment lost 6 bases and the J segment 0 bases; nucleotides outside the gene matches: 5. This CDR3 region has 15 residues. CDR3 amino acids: CASSSLAGDSYEQYF. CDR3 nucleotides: TGTGCCAGCAGTTCGCTAGCGGGGGACTCCTACGAGCAGTACTTC.

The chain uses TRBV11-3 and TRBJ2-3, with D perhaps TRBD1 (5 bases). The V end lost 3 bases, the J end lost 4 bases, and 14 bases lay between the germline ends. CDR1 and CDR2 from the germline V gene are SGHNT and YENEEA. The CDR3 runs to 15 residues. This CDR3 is CASSFRTRAPDTQYF. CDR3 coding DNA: TGTGCCAGCAGCTTCCGGACCAGGGCCCCAGATACGCAGTATTTT.

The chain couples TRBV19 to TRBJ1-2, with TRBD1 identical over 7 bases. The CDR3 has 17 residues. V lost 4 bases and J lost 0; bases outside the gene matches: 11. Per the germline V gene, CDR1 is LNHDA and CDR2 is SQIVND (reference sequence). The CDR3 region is CASSTSPDRSPNYGYTF. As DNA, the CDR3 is TGTGCCAGTAGTACTTCCCCGGACAGGAGCCCTAACTATGGCTACACCTTC.

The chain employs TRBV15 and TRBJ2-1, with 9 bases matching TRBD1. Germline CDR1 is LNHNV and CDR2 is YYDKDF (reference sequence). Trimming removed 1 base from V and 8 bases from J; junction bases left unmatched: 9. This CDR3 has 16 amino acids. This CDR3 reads CATSRAAGQGHDEQFF. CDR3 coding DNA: TGTGCCACCAGCAGAGCGGCGGGACAGGGTCATGATGAGCAGTTCTTC.

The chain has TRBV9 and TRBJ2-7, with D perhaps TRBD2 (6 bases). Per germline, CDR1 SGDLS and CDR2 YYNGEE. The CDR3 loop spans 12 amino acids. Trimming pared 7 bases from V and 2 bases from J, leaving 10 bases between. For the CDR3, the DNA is TGTGCCAGCGGGGACTCAACCTACGAGCAGTACTTC. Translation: CASGDSTYEQYF.

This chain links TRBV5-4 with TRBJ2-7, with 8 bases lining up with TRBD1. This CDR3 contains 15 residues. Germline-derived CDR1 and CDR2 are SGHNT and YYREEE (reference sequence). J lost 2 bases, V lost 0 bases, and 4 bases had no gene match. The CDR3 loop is CASSLAGTGTYEQYF. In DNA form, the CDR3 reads TGTGCCAGCAGCTTGGCAGGGACAGGCACCTACGAGCAGTACTTC.

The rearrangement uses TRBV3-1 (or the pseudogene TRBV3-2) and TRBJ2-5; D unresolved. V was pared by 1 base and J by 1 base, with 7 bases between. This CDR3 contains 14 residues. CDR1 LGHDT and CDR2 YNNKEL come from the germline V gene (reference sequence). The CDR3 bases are TGTGCCAGCAGCCAAGGTGTTAGCCAAGAGACCCAGTACTTC. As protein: CASSQGVSQETQYF.

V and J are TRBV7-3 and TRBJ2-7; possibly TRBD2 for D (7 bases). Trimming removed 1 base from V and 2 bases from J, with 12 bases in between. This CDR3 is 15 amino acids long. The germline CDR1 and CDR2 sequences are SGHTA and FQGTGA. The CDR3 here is CASSLNGGPAYEQYF. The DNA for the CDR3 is TGTGCCAGCAGCTTAAACGGGGGGCCCGCCTACGAGCAGTACTTC.

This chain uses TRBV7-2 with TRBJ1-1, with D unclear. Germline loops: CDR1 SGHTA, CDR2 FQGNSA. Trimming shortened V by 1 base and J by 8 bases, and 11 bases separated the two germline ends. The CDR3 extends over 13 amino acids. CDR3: CASSLGGSGEAFF. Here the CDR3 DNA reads TGTGCCAGCAGCTTAGGCGGTAGCGGGGAAGCTTTCTTT. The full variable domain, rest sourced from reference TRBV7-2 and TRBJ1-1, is GAGVSQSPSNKVTEKGKDVELRCDPISGHTALYWYRQSLGQGLEFLIYFQGNSAPDKSGLPSDRFSAERTGGSVSTLTIQRTQQEDSAVYLCASSLGGSGEAFFGQGTRLTVV.

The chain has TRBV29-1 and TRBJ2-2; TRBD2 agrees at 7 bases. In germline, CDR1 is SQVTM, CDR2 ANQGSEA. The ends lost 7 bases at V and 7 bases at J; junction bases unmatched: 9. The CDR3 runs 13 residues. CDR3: CSAGLAAGGELFF. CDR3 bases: TGCAGCGCCGGCCTAGCGGCGGGCGGGGAGCTGTTTTTT.

CDR3: CAWSLPRGHWGYTF. The CDR3 DNA sequence: TGTGCCTGGAGTCTCCCAAGGGGGCATTGGGGCTACACCTTC. The chain joins TRBV30 to TRBJ1-2, with TRBD1 identical over 7 bases. The junction had 11 bases not matched to a gene; V was cut back by 2 bases and J by 8 bases. CDR1 is GTSNPN, CDR2 SVGIG, per germline (reference sequence). This CDR3 region has 14 residues.

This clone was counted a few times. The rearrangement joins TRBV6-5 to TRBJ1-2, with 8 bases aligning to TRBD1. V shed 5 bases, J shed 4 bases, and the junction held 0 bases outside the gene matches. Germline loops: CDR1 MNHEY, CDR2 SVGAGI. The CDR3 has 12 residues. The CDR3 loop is CASSTGGYGYTF. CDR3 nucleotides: TGTGCCAGCAGTACAGGGGGCTATGGCTACACCTTC.

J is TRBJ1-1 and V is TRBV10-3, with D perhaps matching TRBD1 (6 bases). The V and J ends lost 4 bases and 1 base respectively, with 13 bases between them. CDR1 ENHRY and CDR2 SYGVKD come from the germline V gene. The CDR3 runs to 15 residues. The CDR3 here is CAISATDSKNTEAFF. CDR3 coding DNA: TGTGCCATCAGTGCGACGGACAGCAAGAACACTGAAGCTTTCTTT.

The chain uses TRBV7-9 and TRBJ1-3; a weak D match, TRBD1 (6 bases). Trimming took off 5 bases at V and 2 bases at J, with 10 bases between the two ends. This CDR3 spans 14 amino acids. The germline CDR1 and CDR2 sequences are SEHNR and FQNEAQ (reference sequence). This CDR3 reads CASSVGTTGNTIYF. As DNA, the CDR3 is TGTGCCAGCAGCGTAGGGACAACTGGAAACACCATATATTTT.

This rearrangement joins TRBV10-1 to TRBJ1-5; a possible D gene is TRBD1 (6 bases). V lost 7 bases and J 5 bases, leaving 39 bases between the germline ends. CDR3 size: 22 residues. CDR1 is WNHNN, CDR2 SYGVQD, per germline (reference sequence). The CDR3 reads CASTSGVTSHRSNRAGDQPQHF. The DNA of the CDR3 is TGCGCCAGCACCAGCGGTGTCACCTCTCATAGGTCAAACAGGGCGGGCGATCAGCCCCAGCATTTT.

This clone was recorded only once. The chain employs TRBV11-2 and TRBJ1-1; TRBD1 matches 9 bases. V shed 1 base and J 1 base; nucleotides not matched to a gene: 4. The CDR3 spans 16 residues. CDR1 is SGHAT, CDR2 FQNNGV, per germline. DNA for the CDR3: TGTGCCAGCAGCTTAGGGACGGGACAGGGGAACACTGAAGCTTTCTTT. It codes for CASSLGTGQGNTEAFF.

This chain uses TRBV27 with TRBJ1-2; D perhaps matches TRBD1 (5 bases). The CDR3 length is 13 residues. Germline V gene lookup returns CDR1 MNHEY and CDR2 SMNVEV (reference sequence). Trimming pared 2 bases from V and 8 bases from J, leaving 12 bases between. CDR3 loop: CASSLRGFSGYTF. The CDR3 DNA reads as TGTGCCAGCAGTTTAAGGGGTTTCTCCGGCTACACCTTC.

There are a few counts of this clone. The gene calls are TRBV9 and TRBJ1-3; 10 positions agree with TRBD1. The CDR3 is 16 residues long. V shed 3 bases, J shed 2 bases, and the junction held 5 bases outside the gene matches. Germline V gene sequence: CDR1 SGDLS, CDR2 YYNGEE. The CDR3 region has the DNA TGTGCCAGCAGCGCCAGGGACAGGGGAACTGGAAACACCATATATTTT. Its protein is CASSARDRGTGNTIYF.

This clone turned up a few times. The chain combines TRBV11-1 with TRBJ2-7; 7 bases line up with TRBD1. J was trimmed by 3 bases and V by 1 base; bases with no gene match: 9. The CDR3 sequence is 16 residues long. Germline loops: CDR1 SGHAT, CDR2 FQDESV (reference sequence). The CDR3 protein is CASSLDRGQNYYEQYF. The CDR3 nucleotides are TGTGCCAGCAGCTTAGATCGGGGACAGAACTACTACGAGCAGTACTTC. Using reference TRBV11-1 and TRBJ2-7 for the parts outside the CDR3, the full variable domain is EAEVAQSPRYKITEKSQAVAFWCDPISGHATLYWYRQILGQGPELLVQFQDESVVDDSQLPKDRFSAERLKGVDSTLKIQPAELGDSAMYLCASSLDRGQNYYEQYFGPGTRLTVT.

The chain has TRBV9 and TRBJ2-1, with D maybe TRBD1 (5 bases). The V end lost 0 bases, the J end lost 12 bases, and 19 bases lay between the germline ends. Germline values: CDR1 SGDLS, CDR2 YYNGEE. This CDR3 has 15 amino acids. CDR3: CASSVVGQGKQGQFF. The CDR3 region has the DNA TGTGCCAGCAGCGTAGTAGGGCAGGGAAAGCAAGGGCAGTTCTTC.

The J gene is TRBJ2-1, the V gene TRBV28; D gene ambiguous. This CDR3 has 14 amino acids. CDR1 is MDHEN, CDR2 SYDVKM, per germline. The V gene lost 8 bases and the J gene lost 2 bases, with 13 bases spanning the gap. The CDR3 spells CASASPPTYNEQFF. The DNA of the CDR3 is TGTGCCAGCGCCTCGCCACCTACCTACAATGAGCAGTTCTTC. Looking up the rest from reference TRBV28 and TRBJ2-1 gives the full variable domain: DVKVTQSSRYLVKRTGEKVFLECVQDMDHENMFWYRQDPGLGLRLIYFSYDVKMKEKGDIPEGYSVSREKKERFSLILESASTNQTSMYLCASASPPTYNEQFFGPGTRLTVL.